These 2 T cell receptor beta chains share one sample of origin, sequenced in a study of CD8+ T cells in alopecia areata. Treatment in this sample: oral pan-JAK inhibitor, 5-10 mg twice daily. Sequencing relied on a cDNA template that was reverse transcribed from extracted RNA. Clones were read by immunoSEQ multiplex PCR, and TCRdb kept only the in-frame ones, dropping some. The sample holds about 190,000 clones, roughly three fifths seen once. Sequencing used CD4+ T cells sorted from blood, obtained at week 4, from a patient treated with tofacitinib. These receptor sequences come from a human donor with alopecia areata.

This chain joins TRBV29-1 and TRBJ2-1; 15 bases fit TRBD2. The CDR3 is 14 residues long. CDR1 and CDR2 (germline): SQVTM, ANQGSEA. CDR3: CSTRTSGRDNEQFF. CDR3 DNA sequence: TGCTCAACCCGGACTAGCGGGAGGGACAATGAGCAGTTCTTC.

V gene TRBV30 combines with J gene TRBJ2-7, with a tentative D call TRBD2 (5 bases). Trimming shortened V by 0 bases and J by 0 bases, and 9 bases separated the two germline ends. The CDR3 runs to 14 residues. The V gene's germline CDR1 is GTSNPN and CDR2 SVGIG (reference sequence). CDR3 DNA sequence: TGTGCCTGGAGTGTACCGGGAAGCTCCTACGAGCAGTACTTC. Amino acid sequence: CAWSVPGSSYEQYF. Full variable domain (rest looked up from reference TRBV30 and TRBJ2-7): SQTIHQWPATLVQPVGSPLSLECTVEGTSNPNLYWYRQAAGRGLQLLFYSVGIGQISSEVPQNLSASRPQDRQFILSSKKLLLSDSGFYLCAWSVPGSSYEQYFGPGTRLTVT.